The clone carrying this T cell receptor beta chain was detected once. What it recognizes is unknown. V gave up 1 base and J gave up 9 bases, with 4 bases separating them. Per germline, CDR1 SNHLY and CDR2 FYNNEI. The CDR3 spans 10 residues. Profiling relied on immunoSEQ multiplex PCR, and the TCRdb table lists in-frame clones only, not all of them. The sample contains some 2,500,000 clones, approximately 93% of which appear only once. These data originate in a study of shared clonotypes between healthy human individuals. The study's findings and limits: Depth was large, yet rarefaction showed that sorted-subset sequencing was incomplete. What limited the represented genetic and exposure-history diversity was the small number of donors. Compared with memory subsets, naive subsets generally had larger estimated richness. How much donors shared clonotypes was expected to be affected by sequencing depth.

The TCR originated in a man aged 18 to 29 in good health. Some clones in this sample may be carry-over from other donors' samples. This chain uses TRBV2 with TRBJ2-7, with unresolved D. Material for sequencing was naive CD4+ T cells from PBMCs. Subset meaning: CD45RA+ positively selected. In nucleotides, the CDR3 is TGTGCCAGCAGTGAAGTTGGGCAGTACTTC. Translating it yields CASSEVGQYF.